The sequence of this T cell receptor (beta chain) was determined in a study of OX40 agonist ivuxolimab in advanced cancers. As for the study in general: Of the patients, three showed partial responses, one with hepatocellular carcinoma and two with cutaneous melanoma.

As for this clone: This specimen includes other DNA sequences encoding the same CDR3.

Libraries were prepared by immunoSEQ multiplex PCR; TCRdb keeps only in-frame clonotypes and omits some of them. The sample gives roughly 15,000 clones, 86% of which show up once; just under 20% is in the top ten. This TCR was sampled from an adult with an advanced solid tumor such as melanoma, head and neck, liver or kidney cancer. Sequencing was performed on CD4+ or CD8+ T cells sorted from blood, taken in a trial of the OX40 agonist ivuxolimab.

The CDR3 spells CASSLAGGTGELFF. In DNA form, the CDR3 reads TGTGCCAGCAGCTTAGCAGGAGGCACCGGGGAGCTGTTTTTT. This rearrangement joins TRBV11-3 to TRBJ2-2, with D perhaps matching TRBD2 (5 bases). The V gene's germline CDR1 is SGHNT and CDR2 YENEEA. CDR3 length equals 14 residues. V was shortened by 1 base and J by 4 bases, with 7 bases between the two germline ends.